These 29 T cell receptor beta chains share one sample of origin, sequenced in a study of vaccination and CD4 T cells after COVID-19. Treatment noted: approximately nine-day PBMC culture with coronavirus spike peptide pools or control peptides (ViraFEST assay). Prior to the COVID-19 pandemic (2011-2018), the unexposed donor's CD4+ T cells were collected. No antigen has been assigned to these receptors. Oncomine TCR Beta short-read sequencing was applied to DNA from cultured CD4+ T cells. TCRdb independently ran MiXCR on the PCR reads; one entry per CDR3 protein. Of 6,500 to 9,000 distinct CDR3 sequences listed, over 40% were seen once; the top ten hold approximately 15%. Sequencing was done on a sample of CD4+ T cells from blood, cultured in vitro. Receptors originate from a human donor in good health.

V gene TRBV6-1 combines with J gene TRBJ1-5; the D gene is possibly TRBD1 (5 bases). Trimming took 8 bases from V and 5 from J, leaving 13 bases between them. There are 13 residues in the CDR3. CDR1 is MNHNS and CDR2 is SASEGT in the germline V gene. The CDR3 DNA follows: TGTGCCAGCCGCAGGGTTCCGGATCAGCCCCAGCATTTT. It codes for CASRRVPDQPQHF.

J is TRBJ2-3 and V is TRBV7-6; D perhaps matches TRBD2 (5 bases). Trimming took off 1 base at V and 2 bases at J, with 16 bases between the two ends. The CDR3 spans 17 residues. Germline V CDR1 and CDR2: SGHVS, FNYEAQ. For the CDR3, the DNA is TGTGCCAGCAGCTTAGATTCCTCGGGGTCCCTCACAGATACGCAGTATTTT. Translating gives CASSLDSSGSLTDTQYF.

As to this clonotype: One junction end does not reproduce the germline sequence, and a read error may be involved. V gene TRBV20-1 combines with J gene TRBJ2-7; weak D call: TRBD2 (6 bases). The CDR3 sequence is 16 residues long. The germline V gene encodes CDR1 DFQATT and CDR2 SNEGSKA (reference sequence). The CDR3 DNA reads as TGCAGTGTTAGATCAAGCGGGCTCCCCCGGGACTACGAGCAGTACTTC. This gives the protein CSVRSSGLPRDYEQYF.

The chain carries TRBV7-9 and TRBJ2-7, with a weak D call TRBD1 (6 bases). Germline values: CDR1 SEHNR, CDR2 FQNEAQ (reference sequence). V lost 1 base, J lost 2 bases, and 9 bases lay in between. This CDR3 region has 14 residues. The CDR3 DNA sequence: TGTGCCAGCAGCTTAGGACAGGACCCCTACGAGCAGTACTTC. As protein: CASSLGQDPYEQYF.

The rearrangement uses TRBV2 and TRBJ2-6; D is uncertain. Germline V CDR1 and CDR2: SNHLY, FYNNEI. The CDR3 is made up of 14 amino acids. V was cut by 2 bases and J by 4 bases, with 6 bases left in between. CDR3 sequence (DNA): TGTGCCAGCAGTGAAAGGGCCGGGGCCAACGTCCTGACTTTC. Protein sequence: CASSERAGANVLTF.

The chain is built from TRBV7-2 and TRBJ2-3, with D unresolved. CDR3 size: 13 residues. Trimming stripped 1 base from V and 2 bases from J, with 4 bases between. Germline CDR1 reads SGHTA; CDR2 reads FQGNSA. In nucleotides, the CDR3 is TGTGCCAGCAGCTTAGGCCCCACAGATACGCAGTATTTT. Residues: CASSLGPTDTQYF.

The V gene is TRBV5-1, the J gene TRBJ2-3; D is unresolved. The CDR3 consists of 15 residues. The V and J ends lost 4 bases and 0 bases respectively, with 12 bases between them. The germline V gene encodes CDR1 SGHRS and CDR2 YFSETQ. CDR3 sequence reads: CASSPGPSSTDTQYF. The CDR3 DNA reads TGCGCCAGCAGCCCTGGCCCCTCTAGCACAGATACGCAGTATTTT.

The chain links TRBV19 to TRBJ1-2; TRBD1 matches 7 bases. After removal of 3 bases from V and 8 bases from J, the junction contained 12 bases not matched to a gene. The germline gives CDR1 LNHDA, CDR2 SQIVND (reference sequence). CDR3 length equals 15 residues. CDR3 coding DNA: TGTGCCAGTAGTATTATGGAGAGGGGGCGAGGAGGCTACACCTTC. It translates to CASSIMERGRGGYTF.

The CDR3 DNA sequence: TGTGCCAGCAGTCCAGGGGGCGCGAATGGCTACACCTTC. Encoded protein: CASSPGGANGYTF. The chain carries TRBV5-8 and TRBJ1-2; TRBD1 agrees at 8 bases. The CDR3 totals 13 residues. V lost 5 bases to trimming and J lost 6 bases; unmatched junction nucleotides: 6. Germline V gives CDR1 SGHTS, CDR2 YDEGEE.

The chain combines TRBV10-1 with TRBJ1-1, with D perhaps TRBD1 (5 bases). V dropped 5 bases and J dropped 10 bases, with 14 bases sitting between them. Germline CDR1 reads WNHNN; CDR2 reads SYGVQD (reference sequence). The CDR3 totals 12 residues. This CDR3 reads CASSPDRLGAFF. The DNA for the CDR3 is TGCGCCAGCAGTCCCGACAGACTTGGAGCTTTCTTT.

V usage is TRBV7-9 and J usage is TRBJ2-1, with 8 bases fitting TRBD2. In germline, CDR1 is SEHNR, CDR2 FQNEAQ (reference sequence). The V and J ends lost 4 bases and 4 bases, in that order; junction bases with no gene match: 12. This CDR3 is 17 amino acids long. The CDR3 here is CASSSTGGDRRYNEQFF. DNA for the CDR3: TGTGCCAGCAGCTCAACGGGGGGGGACCGACGATACAATGAGCAGTTCTTC. The variable domain in full, with the rest retrieved from reference TRBV7-9 and TRBJ2-1, is DTGVSQNPRHKITKRGQNVTFRCDPISEHNRLYWYRQTLGQGPEFLTYFQNEAQLEKSRLLSDRFSAERPKGSFSTLEIQRTEQGDSAMYLCASSSTGGDRRYNEQFFGPGTRLTVL.

The chain combines TRBV5-6 with TRBJ1-5; D remains unclear. Trimming left V 2 bases short and J 3 bases short, with 6 bases between. The CDR3 extends over 13 amino acids. Germline V CDR1 and CDR2: SGHDT, YYEEEE. The CDR3 DNA reads as TGTGCCAGCAGCTTCCGACCCAATCAGCCCCAGCATTTT. It specifies CASSFRPNQPQHF.

The CDR3 spells CSASTPSSYEQYF. CDR3 nucleotides: TGCAGTGCTTCTACACCCAGCTCCTACGAGCAGTACTTC. The gene calls are TRBV20-1 and TRBJ2-7; D gene uncertain. The CDR3 consists of 13 residues. The ends were cut back, 5 bases at V and 0 bases at J, with 11 bases in the middle. The germline CDR1 and CDR2 sequences are DFQATT and SNEGSKA (reference sequence).

By its share, this clonotype is large. This chain joins TRBV6-1 and TRBJ1-1, with D perhaps TRBD1 (6 bases). This CDR3 is 16 amino acids long. Per the germline V gene, CDR1 is MNHNS and CDR2 is SASEGT. Trimming left V 2 bases short and J 1 base short, with 14 bases between. In DNA, the CDR3 is TGTGCCAGCAGTGAAATGAATGGGGGCCCGAACACTGAAGCTTTCTTT. Translating gives CASSEMNGGPNTEAFF.

The chain is built from TRBV7-3 and TRBJ2-2; 10 positions agree with TRBD1. The CDR3 length is 14 residues. In germline, CDR1 is SGHTA, CDR2 FQGTGA. The V segment lost 5 bases and the J segment 5 bases; nucleotides outside the gene matches: 2. In DNA form, the CDR3 reads TGTGCCAGCAGCAAGGACAGGGGGACCGGGGAGCTGTTTTTT. It translates to CASSKDRGTGELFF.

This clonotype appeared a few times. V is TRBV6-2 or TRBV6-3 and J is TRBJ2-1; maybe TRBD1 (5 bases). CDR1 and CDR2 from the germline V gene are MNHEY and SVGEGT. The V and J ends lost 6 bases and 6 bases respectively, with 9 bases between them. There are 12 residues in the CDR3. The CDR3, as DNA: TGTGCCAGCAGCCCCCAGGGCAATGAGCAGTTCTTC. Its protein product is CASSPQGNEQFF.

The chain employs TRBV6-1 and TRBJ2-3, with 8 nucleotides matching TRBD2. Looked up from germline, CDR1 is MNHNS and CDR2 is SASEGT. Trimming at V came to 0 bases and at J to 1 base, leaving 6 bases not matched to a gene. The length of the CDR3 is 17 residues. The CDR3 DNA follows: TGTGCCAGCAGTGAAGCTTTCGGGCGGGGGGGCACAGATACGCAGTATTTT. Translation: CASSEAFGRGGTDTQYF.

This clonotype was seen more than once but under ten times. The chain is built from TRBV2 and TRBJ2-3, with 7 nucleotides matching TRBD1. Germline-derived CDR1 and CDR2 are SNHLY and FYNNEI. The V gene end was trimmed by 11 bases and the J gene end by 3 bases; junction bases not matched to a gene: 8. This CDR3 comprises 13 residues. CDR3 sequence: CALSTGTTDTQYF. CDR3 in DNA: TGTGCCCTTTCGACAGGGACAACAGATACGCAGTATTTT.

The V call is TRBV30, the J call TRBJ2-5; D may be TRBD1 (5 bases). The CDR3 is 13 amino acids. The germline V gene encodes CDR1 GTSNPN and CDR2 SVGIG (reference sequence). Trimming pared 0 bases from V and 4 bases from J, leaving 9 bases between. This CDR3 reads CAWSVQDRETQYF. CDR3 nucleotides: TGTGCCTGGAGTGTACAGGATCGAGAGACCCAGTACTTC.

The chain has TRBV12-3 or TRBV12-4 and TRBJ2-1; D is perhaps TRBD1 (5 bases). CDR3 length: 15 amino acids. The V and J ends lost 6 bases and 9 bases respectively, with 21 bases between them. The CDR3 nucleotides are TGTGCCAGCAGCCCAGACAGTTATCGCTTCAGTGAGCAGTTCTTC. Translated, it gives CASSPDSYRFSEQFF.

This clonotype was counted only a few times. The V gene is TRBV19, the J gene TRBJ1-6, with 9 bases that match TRBD1. CDR1 LNHDA and CDR2 SQIVND come from the germline V gene (reference sequence). V dropped 5 bases and J dropped 13; count of bases not matched to a gene: 9. The CDR3 extends over 14 amino acids. CDR3 loop: CASSEGQGRGPLHF. The CDR3 nucleotides are TGTGCCAGTAGTGAAGGACAGGGGAGAGGTCCCCTCCACTTT.

Remarks on this clonotype: A single base separates this from a much larger clone, so it may be a read error. This chain joins TRBV20-1 and TRBJ2-4; 7 bases agree with TRBD1. Germline CDR1 reads DFQATT; CDR2 reads SNEGSKA (reference sequence). V gave up 4 bases and J gave up 8 bases; unmatched junction bases: 11. The CDR3 is made up of 14 amino acids. The CDR3, as DNA: TGCAGTGCTAAAGAGGGGGCGTTGTCCGACATTCAGTACTTC. Its translation: CSAKEGALSDIQYF.

The chain recombines TRBV27 with TRBJ2-3; tentative D call: TRBD2 (6 bases). Germline V gene sequence: CDR1 MNHEY, CDR2 SMNVEV (reference sequence). V was shortened by 3 bases and J by 8 bases, with 12 bases between the two germline ends. The CDR3 runs to 13 residues. The CDR3 is CASSFVIGGTQYF. CDR3 sequence (DNA): TGTGCCAGCAGTTTTGTTATCGGGGGTACGCAGTATTTT.

The chain employs TRBV10-3 and TRBJ2-1, with 7 nucleotides matching TRBD2. The CDR3 is 13 residues long. The trim removed 5 bases at V and 3 bases at J, leaving 1 base unmatched. Germline V lookup: CDR1 ENHRY, CDR2 SYGVKD. CDR3 DNA sequence: TGTGCCATCAGTAGCGGGGACTACAATGAGCAGTTCTTC. Protein: CAISSGDYNEQFF.

The chain employs TRBV7-8 and TRBJ2-7; 14 bases line up with TRBD2. The CDR3 consists of 16 residues. The J segment lost 7 bases and the V segment lost 6 bases, leaving 11 bases of the junction unmatched. Germline V gene sequence: CDR1 SGHVS, CDR2 FQNEAQ. CDR3 sequence: CASSSGLAGGQGEQYF. In nucleotides, the CDR3 is TGTGCCAGCAGTTCCGGACTAGCGGGGGGCCAGGGGGAGCAGTACTTC.

This chain links TRBV2 with TRBJ2-7, with 7 bases identical to TRBD2. Germline CDR1 SNHLY, CDR2 FYNNEI. V trimming: 5 bases; J trimming: 7 bases; junction bases outside the gene matches: 8. The CDR3 covers 13 residues. Written as DNA, the CDR3 is TGTGCCAGCAGTTGGACTAGAGGGGTGGAGCAGTACTTC. It yields the protein CASSWTRGVEQYF.

The CDR3 sequence: CASSIDRDNSPLHF. In nucleotides, the CDR3 is TGTGCCAGTAGTATAGACAGGGATAATTCACCCCTCCACTTT. The chain links TRBV19 to TRBJ1-6, with D perhaps TRBD1 (5 bases). Germline-derived CDR1 and CDR2 are LNHDA and SQIVND (reference sequence). The CDR3 is 14 residues long. Trimming shortened V by 0 bases and J by 5 bases, and 5 bases separated the two germline ends.

This clonotype was observed a few times. V usage is TRBV20-1 and J usage is TRBJ2-7; D is possibly TRBD2 (6 bases). Germline CDR1 reads DFQATT; CDR2 reads SNEGSKA (reference sequence). This CDR3 is 13 amino acids long. V was shortened by 6 bases and J by 2 bases, with 14 bases between the two germline ends. The CDR3 DNA is TGCAGTGCCCCCGGGCGGGGTACCTACGAGCAGTACTTC. It yields the protein CSAPGRGTYEQYF.

This chain uses TRBV27 with TRBJ1-2; tentatively, D is TRBD1 (6 bases). The CDR3 has 13 residues. From germline, CDR1 is MNHEY and CDR2 SMNVEV (reference sequence). Trimming removed 6 bases from V and 1 base from J, with 9 bases in between. This CDR3 reads CASSRGHNYGYTF. The CDR3 bases are TGTGCCAGCAGCAGGGGTCATAACTATGGCTACACCTTC.